Listed here are 29 T cell receptor beta chains from one sample, sequenced in a study of T cells after yellow fever vaccination (dated by TCRdb to 2018 to 2020). To prepare the library, 5' RACE was applied. The run used an Illumina HiSeq 2500. The public reads were reprocessed in TCRdb via fastp at Q25 and MiXCR, keeping in-frame beta chains. One record per CDR3 amino acid sequence lists the most common genes and DNA. The sample includes under 300,000 distinct CDR3 sequences, with 6.9% observed a single time. The ten most abundant clones make up approximately 0.85% of the sample. The sample's treatment or condition label is to be understood as: live attenuated yellow fever vaccine strain. The specimen comprised CD4+ T cells sorted from PBMCs, sampled 15 days after the yellow fever booster vaccination. All receptors come from a man aged 25 to 40 who received the YFV17D yellow fever vaccine.

Only a few counts were recorded for this clonotype. The J gene is TRBJ1-1, the V gene TRBV20-1; D might be TRBD1 (5 bases). The CDR3 runs 16 residues. Trimming stripped 5 bases from V and 5 bases from J, with 24 bases between. Germline V gene sequence: CDR1 DFQATT, CDR2 SNEGSKA (reference sequence). CDR3 DNA: TGCAGTGCTCTCGTTATCCCCGGACATTTGGGTACTGAAGCTTTCTTT. It is translated as CSALVIPGHLGTEAFF.

This clonotype turned up a few times. This chain links TRBV19 with TRBJ1-5, with D unclear. This CDR3 contains 13 residues. Trimming left V 5 bases short and J 2 bases short, with 7 bases between. CDR1 is LNHDA and CDR2 is SQIVND in the germline V gene (reference sequence). Here the CDR3 DNA reads TGTGCCAGTAGTGTGGAGGGCAATCAGCCCCAGCATTTT. It is translated as CASSVEGNQPQHF.

In its sample, this clonotype was seen a few times. The CDR3 protein is CASSLGLGGEQFF. CDR3 sequence (DNA): TGTGCCAGCAGCTTAGGTCTTGGGGGTGAGCAGTTCTTC. The chain recombines TRBV7-2 with TRBJ2-1; D assignment may be TRBD1 or TRBD2 (5 bases each). Germline CDR1 SGHTA, CDR2 FQGNSA. The CDR3 covers 13 residues. Trimming shortened V by 1 base and J by 9 bases, and 10 bases separated the two germline ends. Based on the CDR3 plus reference TRBV7-2 and TRBJ2-1, the full variable domain is GAGVSQSPSNKVTEKGKDVELRCDPISGHTALYWYRQSLGQGLEFLIYFQGNSAPDKSGLPSDRFSAERTGGSVSTLTIQRTQQEDSAVYLCASSLGLGGEQFFGPGTRLTVL.

There are many counts of this clonotype. The J gene is TRBJ2-5, the V gene TRBV7-8, with D tentatively TRBD1 or TRBD2 (5 bases each). Trimming shortened V by 1 base and J by 5 bases, and 14 bases separated the two germline ends. Germline-derived CDR1 and CDR2 are SGHVS and FQNEAQ. CDR3 length equals 15 residues. The CDR3 sequence: CASSLEPTEGETQYF. The CDR3 nucleotides are TGTGCCAGCAGCTTAGAGCCGACCGAGGGGGAGACCCAGTACTTC.

This clonotype has a handful of counts. An end of the junction differs from the germline gene, which may be a read error. The CDR3: CASSPGRSQGTQYF. CDR3 DNA sequence: TGTGCCAGCAGCCCCGGACGATCCCAAGGGACCCAGTACTTC. V is TRBV11-2 and J is TRBJ2-5; D gene uncertain. CDR1 and CDR2 (germline): SGHAT, FQNNGV. CDR3 length equals 14 residues.

This clonotype has a handful of counts. V usage is TRBV11-1 and J usage is TRBJ2-3, with D possibly TRBD1 on 5 matching bases. The V end lost 5 bases, the J end lost 4 bases, and 16 bases lay between the germline ends. Germline CDR1 is SGHAT and CDR2 is FQDESV (reference sequence). The CDR3 totals 15 residues. In DNA form, the CDR3 reads TGTGCCAGCAGCCCCGTAAGGGGAAGGTCAGATACGCAGTATTTT. Translating it yields CASSPVRGRSDTQYF.

This chain links TRBV15 with TRBJ2-5; 11 nucleotides align to TRBD2. Germline CDR1 reads LNHNV; CDR2 reads YYDKDF (reference sequence). CDR3 length: 16 amino acids. J gave up 5 bases and V 1 base, and 6 bases lay outside the gene matches. In nucleotides, the CDR3 is TGTGCCACCAGCAGAGGGACCGGGACTAGCGGTGAGACCCAGTACTTC. Its translation is CATSRGTGTSGETQYF.

The chain recombines TRBV6-2 or TRBV6-3 with TRBJ2-1; 12 positions match TRBD2. This CDR3 is 16 amino acids long. Germline loops: CDR1 MNHEY, CDR2 SVGEGT. Trimming at V came to 5 bases and at J to 4 bases, leaving 6 bases not matched to a gene. The CDR3 loop reads CASSPSTSGRYNEQFF. CDR3 DNA: TGTGCCAGCAGTCCGTCGACTAGCGGGAGATACAATGAGCAGTTCTTC.

In its sample, this clonotype was seen a few times. The chain joins TRBV6-6 to TRBJ1-1; no clear D. The V end was cut by 1 base, the J end by 10 bases, with 7 bases between. The CDR3 contains 11 residues. Germline CDR1 and CDR2: MNHNY and SVGAGI (reference sequence). CDR3: CASSYFDIAFF. CDR3 DNA sequence: TGTGCCAGCAGTTACTTTGATATAGCTTTCTTT.

This clonotype was counted many times. The V gene is TRBV11-3, the J gene TRBJ2-1, with a weak D call TRBD2 (5 bases). This CDR3 contains 13 residues. Trimming left V 0 bases short and J 7 bases short, with 7 bases between. Germline loops: CDR1 SGHNT, CDR2 YENEEA. As DNA, the CDR3 is TGTGCCAGCAGCTTAGATCGGGATAATGAGCAGTTCTTC. It codes for CASSLDRDNEQFF. The full variable domain, with the rest looked up from reference TRBV11-3 and TRBJ2-1, is EAGVVQSPRYKIIEKKQPVAFWCNPISGHNTLYWYLQNLGQGPELLIRYENEEAVDDSQLPKDRFSAERLKGVDSTLKIQPAELGDSAVYLCASSLDRDNEQFFGPGTRLTVL.

The rearrangement links TRBV4-3 to TRBJ2-1; tentative D call: TRBD2 (6 bases). The germline CDR1 and CDR2 sequences are LGHNA and YSLEER. V dropped 1 base and J dropped 2 bases, with 9 bases sitting between them. The CDR3 length is 15 residues. The CDR3 is CASSQAGTAYNEQFF. The CDR3, as DNA: TGCGCCAGCAGCCAAGCGGGGACTGCCTACAATGAGCAGTTCTTC.

The count of this clonotype is one. A much larger clone lies one base from this, so it may be a read error. A read error is likely, as this CDR3 ends without the conserved phenylalanine or tryptophan. The V and J genes are TRBV6-5 and TRBJ2-3; unclear D gene. The length of the CDR3 is 14 residues. Germline assignment: CDR1 MNHEY and CDR2 SVGAGI. Trimming shortened V by 2 bases and J by 0 bases, and 6 bases separated the two germline ends. CDR3 residues: CASSYPASTDTQYI. Written as DNA, the CDR3 is TGTGCCAGCAGTTACCCCGCTAGCACAGATACGCAGTATATT.

The J gene is TRBJ2-3, the V gene TRBV4-3, with TRBD1 matching 8 bases. Per germline, CDR1 LGHNA and CDR2 YSLEER. The CDR3 is 16 amino acids. V was pared by 3 bases and J by 1 base, with 6 bases of the junction left unmatched. CDR3 bases: TGCGCCAGCAGCCACCGCAGGGGGCTCGGCACAGATACGCAGTATTTT. Residues: CASSHRRGLGTDTQYF.

V and J are TRBV7-3 and TRBJ2-5; D is perhaps TRBD1 (6 bases). This CDR3 region has 14 residues. The V end lost 6 bases, the J end lost 2 bases, and 13 bases lay between the germline ends. Germline CDR1 SGHTA, CDR2 FQGTGA. The CDR3 DNA reads TGTGCCAGCAGTCCCTCCGGGACACAAGAGACCCAGTACTTC. It specifies CASSPSGTQETQYF.

The sample holds a few counts of this clonotype. The chain is built from TRBV11-2 and TRBJ2-1, with 10 positions matching TRBD2. V lost 5 bases to trimming and J lost 4 bases; unmatched junction nucleotides: 11. This CDR3 contains 17 residues. Germline V lookup: CDR1 SGHAT, CDR2 FQNNGV. DNA of the CDR3: TGTGCCAGCAGCCCCCGATTATCTAGCGGGAGTTACAATGAGCAGTTCTTC. As protein: CASSPRLSSGSYNEQFF.

This clonotype was seen many times. In DNA form, the CDR3 reads TGTGCCAGCAGCCGGACAGGAAACTATGGCTACACCTTC. It encodes CASSRTGNYGYTF. The genes are TRBV7-2 and TRBJ1-2; 7 bases map to TRBD1. The CDR3 totals 13 residues. V shed 5 bases and J 2 bases; nucleotides not matched to a gene: 2. Germline V gene data show CDR1 as SGHTA and CDR2 as FQGNSA.

In this sample, this clonotype turned up a few times. The chain recombines TRBV5-1 with TRBJ2-1, with 7 bases identical to TRBD1. V shed 0 bases, J shed 4 bases, and the junction held 4 bases outside the gene matches. Germline V gene lookup returns CDR1 SGHRS and CDR2 YFSETQ. CDR3 length equals 15 residues. The CDR3 is CASSLAGTVYNEQFF. The CDR3 DNA follows: TGCGCCAGCAGCTTGGCCGGGACAGTTTACAATGAGCAGTTCTTC.

The sample holds a few counts of this clonotype. The V gene is TRBV5-1, the J gene TRBJ2-5, with TRBD2 matching over 10 bases. Trimming cost V 0 bases and J 4 bases; bases outside gene matches: 15. The CDR3 runs to 19 residues. The germline CDR1 and CDR2 sequences are SGHRS and YFSETQ. Here the CDR3 reads CASSLGSSGSQESGETQYF. In nucleotides, the CDR3 is TGCGCCAGCAGCTTGGGTTCTAGCGGGAGTCAAGAGAGTGGAGAGACCCAGTACTTC. The full variable domain, in which reference TRBV5-1 and TRBJ2-5 provide the parts outside the CDR3, is KAGVTQTPRYLIKTRGQQVTLSCSPISGHRSVSWYQQTPGQGLQFLFEYFSETQRNKGNFPGRFSGRQFSNSRSEMNVSTLELGDSALYLCASSLGSSGSQESGETQYFGPGTRLLVL.

This clonotype was observed a few times. This chain joins TRBV7-9 and TRBJ2-2, with D possibly called TRBD1 or TRBD2 (6 bases each). V was clipped by 5 bases and J by 0 bases, with 10 bases between them. CDR3 length: 15 amino acids. Germline lookup yields CDR1 SEHNR and CDR2 FQNEAQ (reference sequence). DNA for the CDR3: TGTGCCAGCAGCCGAGGGGGGACGAACACCGGGGAGCTGTTTTTT. Its protein is CASSRGGTNTGELFF.

This clonotype was detected only a few times. This chain links TRBV12-3 or TRBV12-4 with TRBJ2-1; tentative D call: TRBD2 (6 bases). Trimming pared 6 bases from V and 11 bases from J, leaving 14 bases between. There are 12 residues in the CDR3. CDR3 nucleotides: TGTGCCAGCAGCCCGTCTAGCGAAAAGCAGTTCTTC. Protein product: CASSPSSEKQFF.

The CDR3: CASSPPRLAEGGEQFF. The CDR3 DNA sequence: TGCGCCAGCAGCCCACCCCGGCTAGCGGAGGGGGGGGAGCAGTTCTTC. The genes are TRBV5-1 and TRBJ2-1, with D possibly TRBD2 on 7 matching bases. Deletions cut 4 bases from V and 10 bases from J, with 24 bases between. The CDR3 consists of 16 residues. The germline CDR1 and CDR2 sequences are SGHRS and YFSETQ.

This sequence joins TRBV6-2 or TRBV6-3 and TRBJ2-5; 7 nucleotides match TRBD2. The V and J ends lost 6 bases and 5 bases, in that order; junction bases with no gene match: 12. CDR3 length: 15 residues. Germline V gives CDR1 MNHEY, CDR2 SVGEGT. The CDR3 loop is CASSPGLGRYETQYF. The CDR3 DNA reads as TGTGCCAGCAGCCCAGGACTAGGACGATACGAGACCCAGTACTTC.

At least ten counts were recorded for this clonotype. The chain combines TRBV30 with TRBJ2-7; TRBD1 might be the D (5 bases). Deletions cut 1 base from V and 3 bases from J, with 7 bases between. The germline gives CDR1 GTSNPN, CDR2 SVGIG (reference sequence). This CDR3 has 12 amino acids. The CDR3 nucleotides read TGTGCCTGGAGTGGCCAGGGCTACGAGCAGTACTTC. Encoded protein: CAWSGQGYEQYF.

This chain uses TRBV29-1 with TRBJ2-7; possibly TRBD1 for D (6 bases). V lost 7 bases to trimming and J lost 7 bases, with 14 bases between them. The CDR3 contains 11 residues. Germline V lookup: CDR1 SQVTM, CDR2 ANQGSEA. The CDR3: CSARDTGEQYF. The CDR3 bases are TGCAGCGCCAGGGACACGGGGGAGCAGTACTTC.

The chain carries TRBV12-3 or TRBV12-4 and TRBJ2-2; 12 positions match TRBD2. V was pared by 6 bases and J by 1 base, with 3 bases of the junction left unmatched. The CDR3 sequence is 16 residues long. CDR3 in amino acids: CASRLTSGGNTGELFF. Here the CDR3 DNA reads TGTGCCAGCAGATTGACTAGCGGGGGGAACACCGGGGAGCTGTTTTTT.

This rearrangement joins TRBV5-6 to TRBJ2-5; D gene ambiguous. V was shortened by 2 bases and J by 3 bases, with 11 bases between the two germline ends. Germline CDR1 is SGHDT and CDR2 is YYEEEE. The CDR3 totals 14 residues. The CDR3 loop reads CASSLPGEEETQYF. CDR3 DNA sequence: TGTGCCAGCAGCTTACCGGGCGAGGAAGAGACCCAGTACTTC.

This clonotype was counted between two and nine times. The chain couples TRBV19 to TRBJ2-4; 9 nucleotides align to TRBD1. CDR1 is LNHDA, CDR2 SQIVND, per germline (reference sequence). The V segment lost 6 bases and the J segment 1 base; nucleotides outside the gene matches: 4. The CDR3 covers 15 residues. The CDR3 protein is CASSGTGRAKNIQYF. The CDR3 nucleotides are TGTGCCAGTAGCGGGACAGGGAGGGCCAAAAACATTCAGTACTTC.

This clonotype was counted many times. The chain carries TRBV14 and TRBJ2-1; a weak D match, TRBD2 (6 bases). Trimming removed 0 bases at V and 9 bases at J, with 6 bases between. The germline CDR1 and CDR2 sequences are SGHDN and FVKESK. CDR3 length: 12 residues. CDR3 region: CASSQDGGEQFF. The CDR3 DNA reads as TGTGCCAGCAGCCAAGACGGGGGTGAGCAGTTCTTC.

The chain carries TRBV7-6 and TRBJ2-7; D may be TRBD1 or TRBD2 (6 bases each). The length of the CDR3 is 15 residues. Between the trimmed V and J ends, which lost 5 bases and 6 bases, there was a span of 20 bases. Germline CDR1 is SGHVS and CDR2 is FNYEAQ. In DNA form, the CDR3 reads TGTGCCAGCAGCCCTAACTCCGACAGGCGGGGCGAGCAGTACTTC. Translating it yields CASSPNSDRRGEQYF.